The 5 T cell receptor beta chains in this list originate from one sample, sequenced in a study of T cell responses to AZD1222 COVID-19 vaccine. The table came from immunoSEQ multiplex PCR; TCRdb's copy has only in-frame clones and leaves some out. Among approximately 150,000 clones listed, around 90% were seen once. The starting material was peripheral blood, obtained on day 0 of MenACWY control vaccination. The receptors originated from an adult in good health.

This clone was recorded a few times. The chain combines TRBV18 with TRBJ2-7; tentative D call: TRBD1 (5 bases). This CDR3 spans 16 amino acids. Germline assignment: CDR1 KGHSH and CDR2 LQKENI. Between the trimmed V and J ends, which lost 1 base and 2 bases, there was a span of 15 bases. The CDR3 nucleotides read TGTGCCAGCTCACCACAAAGGGGCGCGAACACCTACGAGCAGTACTTC. As protein: CASSPQRGANTYEQYF.

The V call is TRBV9, the J call TRBJ1-1; possible D gene TRBD1, 5 bases. CDR3 length: 15 residues. CDR1 SGDLS and CDR2 YYNGEE come from the germline V gene. The V and J ends lost 1 base and 1 base respectively, with 11 bases between them. CDR3 nucleotide sequence: TGTGCCAGCAGCGTACTGGGGCGGTCGAACACTGAAGCTTTCTTT. It translates to CASSVLGRSNTEAFF.

V and J are TRBV3-1 (or the pseudogene TRBV3-2) and TRBJ1-2, with D possibly TRBD1 on 6 matching bases. There are 14 residues in the CDR3. In germline, CDR1 is LGHDT, CDR2 YNNKEL (reference sequence). The germline V and J ends were trimmed by 4 bases and 8 bases, with 17 bases remaining between them. The CDR3 sequence: CASSPRRGAWGYTF. CDR3 sequence (DNA): TGTGCCAGCAGCCCAAGACGGGGGGCGTGGGGCTACACCTTC.

The CDR3 region has the DNA TGCGCCAGCAGCTTGATCCCCGGGGAGCTGTTTTTT. As protein: CASSLIPGELFF. The rearrangement uses TRBV5-1 and TRBJ2-2, with D uncertain. The V end lost 1 base, the J end lost 6 bases, and 4 bases lay between the germline ends. This CDR3 has 12 residues. Germline-derived CDR1 and CDR2 are SGHRS and YFSETQ. Full variable domain (remainder filled in from reference TRBV5-1 and TRBJ2-2): KAGVTQTPRYLIKTRGQQVTLSCSPISGHRSVSWYQQTPGQGLQFLFEYFSETQRNKGNFPGRFSGRQFSNSRSEMNVSTLELGDSALYLCASSLIPGELFFGEGSRLTVL.

The chain links TRBV18 to TRBJ1-4; no firm D call. This CDR3 contains 14 residues. Trimming pared 0 bases from V and 1 base from J, leaving 3 bases between. Germline V gene lookup returns CDR1 KGHSH and CDR2 LQKENI. CDR3 DNA: TGTGCCAGCTCACCACCAGGAACTAATGAAAAACTGTTTTTT. It is translated as CASSPPGTNEKLFF.